This T cell receptor (beta chain) was captured by sequencing in a study of human thymus T cells. Findings and caveats of the study: Apparent bias marked the V and J gene usage of thymic and blood repertoires.

A word on this clone: What it binds is unknown.

Profiled with immunoSEQ multiplex PCR; TCRdb holds only in-frame clones, not every one. In the table there are 55,000 to 70,000 clones, over 85% of which are singletons. Infants served as donors; they were healthy and Finnish and were having corrective surgery for congenital heart defects. During surgery, about 0.45-1 mL peripheral blood was drawn from four of eight donors. No fixed cell number was used; all available blood leukocytes supplied DNA. The CDR3 has 17 amino acids. The V gene's germline CDR1 is SGDLS and CDR2 YYNGEE. The ends lost 4 bases at V and 5 bases at J; junction bases unmatched: 8.

Input material: blood. The origin of this receptor is a boy under two years old with a congenital heart defect but otherwise immunologically healthy. The V and J genes are TRBV9 and TRBJ2-3; 15 bases agree with TRBD2. For the CDR3, the DNA is TGTGCCAGCAGCCCCCGGGGGGGACTAGCGGGGGGAGATACGCAGTATTTT. It translates to CASSPRGGLAGGDTQYF.